This T cell receptor beta chain stems from a study of cytomegalovirus exposure and HLA in healthy donors. The length of the CDR3 is 14 residues. Germline CDR1 reads SGDLS; CDR2 reads YYNGEE. V was pared by 0 bases and J by 4 bases, with 0 bases of the junction left unmatched. With 60 Vbeta and 13 Jbeta primers, the PCR was carried out. Libraries were prepared by immunoSEQ multiplex PCR; TCRdb keeps only in-frame clonotypes and omits some of them. This table has 110,000 to 150,000 clones, over 75% appearing once. Material: PBMCs. The genes are TRBV9 and TRBJ1-5; 8 bases map to TRBD1. This receptor was taken from a female donor in good health and CMV-seronegative. Written as DNA, the CDR3 is TGTGCCAGCAGCGTAGGGACAGGGAATCAGCCCCAGCATTTT. Protein product: CASSVGTGNQPQHF.